A single count supports the clone carrying this T cell receptor (beta chain). The table came from immunoSEQ multiplex PCR; TCRdb's copy has only in-frame clones and leaves some out. The sample holds about 250,000 clones, over 80% seen once. This sample is part of a study of blood T cell repertoires in COVID-19. This CDR3 contains 15 residues. V was pared by 7 bases and J by 7 bases, with 20 bases between. Germline loops: CDR1 ENHRY, CDR2 SYGVKD. This TCR was sampled from a man aged 35 to 55 with acute or convalescent COVID-19. Sequenced material: peripheral blood. The rearrangement links TRBV10-3 to TRBJ2-1, with D possibly TRBD1 on 6 matching bases. CDR3 coding DNA: TGTGCCATCAACGACGGACAGAGGATTTCTAATGAGCAGTTCTTC. This gives the protein CAINDGQRISNEQFF.